This T cell receptor (beta chain) was recorded in a study of blood T cell repertoires in COVID-19. Overall study: From the United States, Italy and Spain came samples of acute and convalescent COVID-19. T cells, B-cell-depleted T cells, or PBMCs provided the cDNA or gDNA that served as material.

Under the authors' procedure: Reference gene primer amplification gave nucleated cell count estimates. Only in-frame clones appear in the TCRdb table, and some are missing; sequencing was by immunoSEQ multiplex PCR. V and J calls and clone size are those listed in that table; D and trimming were worked out from the DNA. Of about 13,000 clones listed, about 88% are singletons. The CDR3 spans 16 residues. Germline V gene data show CDR1 as SGHNT and CDR2 as YYREEE (reference sequence). V was pared by 4 bases and J by 0 bases, with 8 bases of the junction left unmatched. Source material: peripheral blood. This rearrangement joins TRBV5-4 to TRBJ2-3, with TRBD2 identical over 7 bases. This TCR derives from a human donor in a cohort sampled during active COVID-19. Here the CDR3 reads CASSAPSGPSTDTQYF. CDR3 coding DNA: TGTGCCAGCAGCGCGCCTAGCGGCCCTAGCACAGATACGCAGTATTTT.